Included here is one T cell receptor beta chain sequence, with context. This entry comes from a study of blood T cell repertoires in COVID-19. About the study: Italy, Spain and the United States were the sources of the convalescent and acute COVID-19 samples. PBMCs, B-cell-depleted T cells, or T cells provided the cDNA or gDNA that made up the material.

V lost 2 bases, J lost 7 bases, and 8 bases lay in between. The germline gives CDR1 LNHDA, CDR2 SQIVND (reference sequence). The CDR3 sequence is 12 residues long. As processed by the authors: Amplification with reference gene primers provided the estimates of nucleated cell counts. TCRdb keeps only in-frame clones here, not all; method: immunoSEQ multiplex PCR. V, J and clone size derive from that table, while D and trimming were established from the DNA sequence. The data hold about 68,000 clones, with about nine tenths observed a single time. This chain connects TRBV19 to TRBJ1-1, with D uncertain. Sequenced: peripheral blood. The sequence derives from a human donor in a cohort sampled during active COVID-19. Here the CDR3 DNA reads TGTGCCAGTAGTATAATCGGGGTTGAAGCTTTCTTT. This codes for CASSIIGVEAFF.